This T cell receptor (beta chain) is drawn from a study of CD8 T cells in ankylosing spondylitis. Study-wide results and limits: As for the disease-linked clones, they showed a CD8+ phenotype and occurred at relatively low frequencies in peripheral blood. Significant enrichment of disease-linked clones was reportedly seen in matched ankylosing spondylitis synovial fluid. Some motif variants had been reported before (in reactive arthritis synovial fluid and blood).

This clonotype has at least ten counts. Its specificity is not known. The germline gives CDR1 MNHNS, CDR2 SASEGT. The J segment lost 1 base and the V segment lost 4 bases, leaving 10 bases of the junction unmatched. The CDR3 is 18 amino acids. Quantitative 5'-RACE was performed with molecular barcodes, and it yielded the TCR beta libraries. TCRdb fed the 5' RACE reads into MiXCR, producing one record per CDR3 protein. The data contain approximately 190,000 distinct CDR3 sequences, roughly 13% of them singletons. This TCR was sampled from a female donor with ankylosing spondylitis or in good health (not recorded which). V and J are TRBV6-1 and TRBJ2-6; the match to TRBD1 covers 7 bases. Sequencing used blood, either unsorted or a sorted T cell fraction (not recorded which). The CDR3 loop is CASSGPRGFRSGANVLTF. In DNA form, the CDR3 reads TGTGCCAGCAGTGGCCCCAGGGGGTTTAGGTCTGGGGCCAACGTCCTGACTTTC.